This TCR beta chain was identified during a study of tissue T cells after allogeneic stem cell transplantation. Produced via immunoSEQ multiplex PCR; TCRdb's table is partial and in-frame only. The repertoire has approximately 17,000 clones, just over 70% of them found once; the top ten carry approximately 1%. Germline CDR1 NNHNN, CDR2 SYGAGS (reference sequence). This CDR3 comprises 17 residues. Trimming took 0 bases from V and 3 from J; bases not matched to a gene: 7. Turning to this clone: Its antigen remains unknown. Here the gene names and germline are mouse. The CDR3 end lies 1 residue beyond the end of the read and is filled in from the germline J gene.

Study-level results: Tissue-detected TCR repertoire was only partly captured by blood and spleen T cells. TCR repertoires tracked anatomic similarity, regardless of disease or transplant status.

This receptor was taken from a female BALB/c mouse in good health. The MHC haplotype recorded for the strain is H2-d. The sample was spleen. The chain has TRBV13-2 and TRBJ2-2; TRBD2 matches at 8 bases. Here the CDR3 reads CASGDALGGSHTGQLYF. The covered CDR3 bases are TGTGCCAGCGGTGATGCTCTGGGGGGATCTCACACCGGGCAGCTCTAC.